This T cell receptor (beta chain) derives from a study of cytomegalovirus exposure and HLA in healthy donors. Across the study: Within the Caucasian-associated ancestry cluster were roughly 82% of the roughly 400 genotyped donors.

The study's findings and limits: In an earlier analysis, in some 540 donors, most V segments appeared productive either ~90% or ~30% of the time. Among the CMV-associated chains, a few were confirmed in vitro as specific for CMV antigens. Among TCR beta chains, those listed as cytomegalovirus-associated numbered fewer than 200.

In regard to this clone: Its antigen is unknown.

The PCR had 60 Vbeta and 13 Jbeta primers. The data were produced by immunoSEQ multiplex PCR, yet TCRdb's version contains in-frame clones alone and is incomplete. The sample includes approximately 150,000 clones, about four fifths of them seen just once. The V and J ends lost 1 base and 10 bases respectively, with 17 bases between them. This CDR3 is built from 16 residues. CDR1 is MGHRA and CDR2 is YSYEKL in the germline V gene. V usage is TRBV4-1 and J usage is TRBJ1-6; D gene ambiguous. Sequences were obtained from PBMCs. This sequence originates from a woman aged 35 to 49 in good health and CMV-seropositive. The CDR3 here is CASSQGPVALGSPLHF. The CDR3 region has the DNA TGCGCCAGCAGCCAAGGCCCCGTAGCCTTAGGATCACCCCTCCACTTT.